The 30 T cell receptor beta chains presented below share a single source sample, sequenced in a study of regulatory T cells in long-lasting Graves disease (dated by TCRdb to the early 2020s). Library creation used multiplex PCR. Sequencing instrument: Illumina HiSeq 4000. iRepertoire HTBI primers and Arm-PCR amplification of CDR3 regions were used to construct TCR beta libraries. The public reads were run again by TCRdb, first through fastp at Q25 and then through MiXCR, and only productive beta chains were kept. Identical CDR3 proteins give one entry, which carries the most common genes and DNA. In all, the sample holds roughly 400,000 distinct CDR3 sequences, and 20% to 25% of those were seen once. The ten largest clones take up around 21% of the sample. Reading the label with the study, this specimen's time point is: persistent/refractory GD, antithyroid drugs over 5 years with positive TRAb. RNA was extracted from PBMCs in TRIzol for both TCR sequencing and RNA sequencing.

Source: peripheral blood mononuclear cells (PBMCs), taken when the disease was refractory, from a patient treated with antithyroid drugs. Receptors originate from a female donor with Graves disease.

This clonotype was counted many times. The chain recombines TRBV28 with TRBJ1-5; no clear D. The CDR3 has 17 residues. Trimming stripped 3 bases from V and 0 bases from J, with 15 bases between. Germline CDR1 is MDHEN and CDR2 is SYDVKM. The DNA for the CDR3 is TGTGCCAGCAGTTTTTTGGTTTCAGACGTTAGCAATCAGCCCCAGCATTTT. Its translation: CASSFLVSDVSNQPQHF.

V gene TRBV6-2 or TRBV6-3 combines with J gene TRBJ2-7; D might be TRBD1 (7 bases). The CDR3 totals 17 residues. CDR1 and CDR2 (germline): MNHEY, SVGEGT. Trimming cost V 7 bases and J 3 bases, with 25 bases left between them. CDR3 sequence (DNA): TGTGCCAGCACCCCCAGTGGGAGGAGGGGGCATCACTACGAGCAGTACTTC. Protein product: CASTPSGRRGHHYEQYF.

This clonotype was seen at least ten times. The chain is built from TRBV2 and TRBJ1-4, with a possible D match to TRBD1 (6 bases). CDR3 length: 13 amino acids. V was cut by 9 bases and J by 7 bases, with 15 bases left in between. Germline loops: CDR1 SNHLY, CDR2 FYNNEI. The DNA of the CDR3 is TGTGCCAGACTAGACGAAGGGGGTGAAAAACTGTTTTTT. It encodes CARLDEGGEKLFF.

The V gene is TRBV13, the J gene TRBJ1-1, with D unclear. The germline V gene has CDR1 PRHDT and CDR2 FYEKMQ (reference sequence). Between the trimmed V and J ends, which lost 1 base and 1 base, there was a span of 13 bases. The CDR3 loop spans 16 amino acids. CDR3 in DNA: TGTGCCAGCAGCTTAGTTCGGGGATCGGCGAACACTGAAGCTTTCTTT. Amino acid sequence: CASSLVRGSANTEAFF.

The sample holds many counts of this clonotype. The chain uses TRBV6-1 and TRBJ2-7; D unclear. V shed 6 bases and J shed 5 bases, with 20 bases lying between them. CDR3 length: 15 amino acids. Germline CDR1 reads MNHNS; CDR2 reads SASEGT. CDR3: CASSTPHQLTHEQYF. The CDR3 DNA reads as TGTGCCAGCAGCACCCCCCATCAGCTTACCCACGAGCAGTACTTC.

This clonotype was detected many times. J is TRBJ2-5 and V is TRBV2; D perhaps matches TRBD2 (5 bases). V lost 3 bases, J lost 2 bases, and 10 bases lay in between. CDR1 and CDR2 (germline): SNHLY, FYNNEI. The CDR3 sequence is 14 residues long. The CDR3 is CASSELSGQETQYF. DNA of the CDR3: TGTGCCAGCAGTGAGTTGAGCGGACAAGAGACCCAGTACTTC.

The rearrangement uses TRBV7-2 and TRBJ1-6, with a tentative D call TRBD1 (5 bases). CDR3 size: 16 residues. Germline V gives CDR1 SGHTA, CDR2 FQGNSA. Deletions cut 5 bases from V and 9 bases from J, with 20 bases between. In nucleotides, the CDR3 is TGTGCCAGCAGCACCAGGGACCCAAGGTTTGGTTCACCCCTCCACTTT. Its protein is CASSTRDPRFGSPLHF.

This clonotype was observed many times. V gene TRBV20-1 combines with J gene TRBJ2-7; tentatively, D is TRBD1 or TRBD2 (6 bases each). CDR1 is DFQATT and CDR2 is SNEGSKA in the germline V gene (reference sequence). This CDR3 comprises 13 residues. With 3 bases removed from V and 4 bases from J, the gap between germline ends came to 13 bases. The CDR3 DNA follows: TGCAGTGCTAGGGTTCCGGGGGCTTACGAGCAGTACTTC. Amino acid sequence: CSARVPGAYEQYF.

This clonotype showed up just a few times. The chain combines TRBV29-1 with TRBJ2-2; D remains unclear. The germline gives CDR1 SQVTM, CDR2 ANQGSEA. Trimming shortened V by 4 bases and J by 2 bases, and 8 bases separated the two germline ends. This CDR3 spans 13 amino acids. CDR3 region: CSVVSSNTGELFF. The CDR3 DNA follows: TGCAGCGTTGTGAGCAGTAACACCGGGGAGCTGTTTTTT.

This clonotype showed up many times. CDR3 in amino acids: CASNRLGFTEAFF. Written as DNA, the CDR3 is TGTGCCAGCAACCGACTGGGATTCACTGAAGCTTTCTTT. The genes are TRBV6-1 and TRBJ1-1; D not certain. Germline-derived CDR1 and CDR2 are MNHNS and SASEGT. The ends were cut back, 7 bases at V and 4 bases at J, with 13 bases in the middle. The CDR3 is made up of 13 amino acids.

This chain's CDR3 is CASSSHTRNTEAFF. In nucleotides, the CDR3 is TGTGCCAGCAGTTCCCACACTAGAAACACTGAAGCTTTCTTT. The V call is TRBV6-2 or TRBV6-3, the J call TRBJ1-1; unclear D gene. Trimming removed 4 bases at V and 2 bases at J, with 11 bases between. The CDR3 loop spans 14 amino acids. CDR1 MNHEY and CDR2 SVGEGT come from the germline V gene.

Only a few counts were recorded for this clonotype. V and J are TRBV12-3 or TRBV12-4 and TRBJ2-3; unclear D gene. The CDR3 has 12 residues. V shed 2 bases and J shed 5 bases, with 5 bases lying between them. The CDR3 reads CASSLSRDTQYF. CDR3 nucleotide sequence: TGTGCCAGCAGTTTATCGCGAGATACGCAGTATTTT.

This chain links TRBV29-1 with TRBJ2-7, with 10 bases lining up with TRBD1. Per germline, CDR1 SQVTM and CDR2 ANQGSEA. The CDR3 totals 13 residues. With V trimmed by 6 bases and J by 2 bases, 4 bases remained unmatched. The CDR3 coding sequence is TGCAGCGTCGGGACAGGGGAAGCCTACGAGCAGTACTTC. Residues: CSVGTGEAYEQYF.

The chain recombines TRBV5-6 with TRBJ1-6; D is undetermined. Per the germline V gene, CDR1 is SGHDT and CDR2 is YYEEEE. This CDR3 is 14 amino acids long. The germline V and J ends were trimmed by 5 bases and 1 base, with 7 bases remaining between them. The CDR3 here is CASSLGSYNSPLHF. In nucleotides, the CDR3 is TGTGCCAGCAGTCTAGGGTCCTATAATTCACCCCTCCACTTT.

In regard to this clonotype: The junction departs from germline at one end; a sequencing error may be responsible. The CDR3 nucleotides are TGTGCCAGCAGCTGGGGCTACGGGCAGTACTTC. Its translation: CASSWGYGQYF. This sequence joins TRBV11-1 and TRBJ2-7; perhaps TRBD1 as D (5 bases). The CDR3 sequence is 11 residues long. Germline CDR1 and CDR2: SGHAT and FQDESV (reference sequence).

V gene TRBV7-2 combines with J gene TRBJ1-4; 10 nucleotides agree with TRBD1. V lost 5 bases, J lost 8 bases, and 5 bases stayed unmatched. The V gene's germline CDR1 is SGHTA and CDR2 FQGNSA. The CDR3 is made up of 14 amino acids. The CDR3 region has the DNA TGTGCCAGCAGCGCCGGGACAGGGGAAGAAAAACTGTTTTTT. Protein: CASSAGTGEEKLFF.

The V gene is TRBV19, the J gene TRBJ2-2; D uncertain. The V end lost 3 bases, the J end lost 1 base, and 6 bases lay between the germline ends. Germline CDR1 reads LNHDA; CDR2 reads SQIVND (reference sequence). The CDR3 sequence is 14 residues long. CDR3 sequence: CASSISLNTGELFF. CDR3 DNA sequence: TGTGCCAGTAGTATCTCCTTGAACACCGGGGAGCTGTTTTTT.

The chain has TRBV5-4 and TRBJ1-1, with D hard to call. The germline gives CDR1 SGHNT, CDR2 YYREEE (reference sequence). The length of the CDR3 is 13 residues. Trimming pared 4 bases from V and 6 bases from J, leaving 13 bases between. CDR3 in DNA: TGTGCCAGCAGCCTGAATACCGGGCCTGAAGCTTTCTTT. Its protein is CASSLNTGPEAFF.

This clonotype has more than one count but fewer than ten. This may come from a read error, since a much larger clone is one base off. The chain is built from TRBV2 and TRBJ2-7, with 9 positions matching TRBD2. Germline V gene data show CDR1 as SNHLY and CDR2 as FYNNEI. V lost 3 bases to trimming and J lost 0 bases; unmatched junction nucleotides: 9. This CDR3 comprises 17 residues. In DNA form, the CDR3 reads TGTGCCAGCAGTGAGTTCGCTAGCGGGATTACCTCCTACGAGCAGTACTTC. It yields the protein CASSEFASGITSYEQYF.

There are many counts of this clonotype. The chain uses TRBV12-3 or TRBV12-4 and TRBJ1-2; TRBD1 might be the D (5 bases). V lost 6 bases and J 4 bases, leaving 15 bases between the germline ends. The CDR3 loop spans 14 amino acids. The CDR3 loop is CASSLRADSYGYTF. Written as DNA, the CDR3 is TGTGCCAGCAGCCTCCGGGCAGACAGCTATGGCTACACCTTC.

This rearrangement joins TRBV18 to TRBJ2-7; D might be TRBD1 (6 bases). The germline V gene encodes CDR1 KGHSH and CDR2 LQKENI. Trimming pared 3 bases from V and 3 bases from J, leaving 15 bases between. This CDR3 is built from 15 residues. This CDR3 reads CASSPVLGAVYEQYF. The CDR3 DNA is TGTGCCAGCTCACCCGTTCTGGGGGCCGTCTACGAGCAGTACTTC.

This clonotype was seen ten or more times. The chain joins TRBV6-1 to TRBJ1-2; no firm D call. V lost 7 bases and J 3 bases, leaving 15 bases between the germline ends. The CDR3 has 14 amino acids. Per the germline V gene, CDR1 is MNHNS and CDR2 is SASEGT. The DNA of the CDR3 is TGTGCCAGCACCCTGAATCGGTTCGACTATGGCTACACCTTC. Its translation is CASTLNRFDYGYTF.

This chain joins TRBV30 and TRBJ1-1; no reliable D call. Germline CDR1 and CDR2: GTSNPN and SVGIG (reference sequence). The CDR3 is 14 amino acids. V was trimmed by 2 bases and J by 4 bases, leaving 14 bases between them. The CDR3 sequence is CAWSSISGFTEAFF. The CDR3 DNA reads as TGTGCCTGGAGTTCCATCTCGGGGTTCACTGAAGCTTTCTTT.

This clonotype was seen repeatedly, ten times or more. V gene TRBV6-1 combines with J gene TRBJ2-7, with 7 bases matching TRBD2. CDR1 is MNHNS, CDR2 SASEGT, per germline. This CDR3 contains 15 residues. The V and J ends lost 7 bases and 2 bases, in that order; junction bases with no gene match: 11. The CDR3 DNA sequence: TGTGCCAGCACCAACGCGGGGGATGGGACCTACGAGCAGTACTTC. Its protein product is CASTNAGDGTYEQYF.

This clonotype was detected a few times. This chain joins TRBV29-1 and TRBJ2-7, with a tentative D call TRBD1 (5 bases). CDR1 is SQVTM and CDR2 is ANQGSEA in the germline V gene. V was shortened by 1 base and J by 7 bases, with 11 bases between the two germline ends. This CDR3 region has 12 residues. The CDR3 sequence: CSVEVGRGEQYF. CDR3 DNA: TGCAGCGTTGAAGTGGGGCGAGGTGAGCAGTACTTC.

As regards this clonotype: A read error may be the cause here, since a much bigger clone is one base away. The V call is TRBV29-1, the J call TRBJ1-2; D remains unclear. Per germline, CDR1 SQVTM and CDR2 ANQGSEA. This CDR3 has 14 amino acids. Written as DNA, the CDR3 is TGCAGCGTTGAAGCCCCCAGGAAACCATATGGCAACACCTTC. This sequence encodes CSVEAPRKPYGNTF.

In this sample, this clonotype turned up many times. V and J are TRBV29-1 and TRBJ1-1; the D gene is possibly TRBD1 (5 bases). This CDR3 contains 15 residues. CDR1 and CDR2 from the germline V gene are SQVTM and ANQGSEA. The CDR3 nucleotides are TGCACCCCTACGAGGGGCTGGGGGGGAAACACTGAAGCTTTCTTT. Encoded protein: CTPTRGWGGNTEAFF.

Ten or more counts support this clonotype. This rearrangement joins TRBV2 to TRBJ2-6, with D possibly TRBD2 on 6 matching bases. The CDR3 runs to 13 residues. Trimming cost V 8 bases and J 4 bases, with 9 bases left between them. Germline CDR1 reads SNHLY; CDR2 reads FYNNEI. The CDR3, as DNA: TGTGCCAGCGGCGGGGTAGGGGCCAACGTCCTGACTTTC. Translation gives CASGGVGANVLTF.

V and J are TRBV7-2 and TRBJ1-1, with TRBD1 as a possible D gene (5 bases). V dropped 6 bases and J dropped 1 base, with 12 bases sitting between them. This CDR3 comprises 14 residues. The germline V gene has CDR1 SGHTA and CDR2 FQGNSA. CDR3 region: CASSGGRANTEAFF. DNA of the CDR3: TGTGCCAGCAGTGGGGGGAGGGCGAACACTGAAGCTTTCTTT.

This clonotype appeared a few times. The chain carries TRBV4-1 and TRBJ2-7, with 9 bases identical to TRBD1. The trim removed 1 base at V and 1 base at J, leaving 5 bases unmatched. The CDR3 has 16 amino acids. Germline-derived CDR1 and CDR2 are MGHRA and YSYEKL. The CDR3 region has the DNA TGCGCCAGCAGCCAAGTAACCGGGACAGGGTCCTACGAGCAGTACTTC. This translates into CASSQVTGTGSYEQYF.